This TCR beta chain is from a study of PD-1 blockade in classical Hodgkin lymphoma (dated by TCRdb to the early 2020s). In the study overall: Nivolumab dosing was 3 mg/kg intravenously every 2 weeks, continuing until either disease progression or unacceptable toxicity. The study used CyTOF and TCR beta sequencing to define a peripheral blood immune signature of response to PD-1 blockade in classical Hodgkin lymphoma. Findings and caveats that apply to the study as a whole: Patients starting nivolumab less than 1 year after ASCT had lower diversity and were excluded from later analyses to avoid confounding by immune reconstitution. Trial patients achieving complete response had baseline diversity similar to newly diagnosed patients, whereas partial responders and progressors had significantly lower diversity. Baseline TCR diversity was reported as lower in newly diagnosed patients than in healthy donors, and lower still in relapsed/refractory patients. The study covered only a single clinical trial cohort, and the causes of the repertoire differences, possibly disease activity or prior therapy, were still not defined. By C4D1, a significant rise was seen in CD4+ TCR diversity but not in CD8+ TCR diversity (p=0.0027 vs p=0.16), and the rise was most apparent among complete responders (p=0.02).

As to this clone: This clone's antigen is unknown. Base qualities were left out, and no much larger clone turns up one base away.

The Qiagen DNeasy kit was used to extract genomic DNA both from unsorted PBMCs and from the negatively selected CD4+ and CD8+ fractions. Using primers that anneal to V and J segments, immunoSEQ multiplex PCR amplified the TCR beta CDR3 regions. A synthetic immune receptor repertoire was used to minimize amplification bias, and remaining bias was computationally removed after sequencing. The authors' analysis ran thus. Custom Python scripts were used to quantify repertoire diversity as the Shannon entropy index. The unsorted, CD4+ and CD8+ repertoires were each analyzed separately, with the exception of combined analyses, where CD4+ and CD8+ sequences were merged in silico. A clone was considered expanded if an increase in frequency of at least 2-fold after treatment relative to C1D1 was found, and a pseudocount of 0.5 was applied to clones undetected at baseline. Clones with 0 or 1 copy at C1D1 were defined as singleton clones, while clones with 2 or more copies were defined as non-singleton clones. By matching protein sequences in sorted samples from the same patient, clones expanded in unsorted samples were annotated as CD4+, CD8+ or unknown. Wilcoxon tests were applied to paired samples to test diversity changes from C1D1 to C4D1. The immuneACCESS repertoire file appears here via TCRdb, limited to in-frame rearrangements. These files lack a portion of the clones; in checked studies, under half of the deficit traces to unresolved V genes, and the cause of the others is not known. The DNA was the basis for D and trimming; V, J and clone size are from that table. This sample gives approximately 70,000 clones in total; 85% to 95% of them show up just once. The leading ten clones occupy approximately 8.1% of the sample.

Per the publication, the time point label means: cycle 1 day 1 (C1D1), immediately before nivolumab initiation. Every trial patient had relapsed after autologous stem cell transplantation, and cohorts A, B and C differed in prior brentuximab vedotin exposure. A total of approximately 51 patients with relapsed/refractory classical Hodgkin lymphoma made up the trial cohort, and each patient's best overall response was complete response, partial response or progressive disease. In the multi-cohort phase II CheckMate 205 trial, trial patients received single-agent nivolumab. An independent review committee assessed best overall response by applying the 2007 International Working Group response criteria. Trial PBMCs were obtained immediately prior to nivolumab initiation (C1D1) and on therapy at cycle 2 day 1 and cycle 4 day 1. Peripheral blood was collected in 8 mL Vacutainer Cell Preparation Tubes, from which PBMCs were isolated by centrifugation and then cryopreserved.

From the cysteine through the phenylalanine, the CDR3 covers 16 amino acids. CDR3 DNA is the only sequence kept; it has 48 bases, read in frame from the first base. At the junction V is shortened by 3 bases and J by 3 bases; bases outside the gene matches: 8. In the germline V gene, CDR1 corresponds to KGHSH and CDR2 to LQKENI. The sequence was collected from a human donor with classical Hodgkin lymphoma. Recombination linked TRBV18 to TRBJ2-4; 7 of the junction bases match TRBD1. The specimen was peripheral blood mononuclear cells (PBMCs), collected at baseline. The CDR3 reads as follows: CASSPPGQLVKNIQYF. The sequenced DNA: TGTGCCAGCTCACCCCCGGGACAGTTAGTCAAAAACATTCAGTACTTC.